This TCR beta chain stems from a study of blood T cell repertoires in COVID-19 (dated by TCRdb to the early 2020s). For the study in its entirety: Collaborator samples came from the United States, Italy and Spain and covered acute and convalescent phases of COVID-19. Where available, HLA class I and class II types were obtained from metadata supplied by the sample provider rather than from assay-based typing. Samples came from the ongoing ImmuneRACE study (first 160 participants) plus 1,254 subjects from 6 global collaborators. The material from the prospective study consisted of cDNA or gDNA derived from T cells, B-cell-depleted T cells, or PBMCs. Deeply sampled blood TCRbeta repertoires from subjects exposed to, actively infected with, or recovered from COVID-19 were included in the dataset. A de-identified subject ID, COVID-19 status, age in years and sex were almost always included in the sample metadata. The repertoires were released in a freely available public database intended as a resource for research on the immune response to SARS-CoV-2. Overall study outcomes, separate from this receptor: The quantity of clinical and demographic metadata differed by source and by participant and was supplied without curation.

This clone was seen only once. Its antigen has not been determined. No much larger clone is present one base from it, and per-base qualities are unavailable. TCRbeta CDR3 regions were amplified from genomic DNA by means of the immunoSEQ Assay, a bias-controlled multiplex PCR. As for the original processing: Nucleated cell counts per sample were estimated from amplification of reference gene primers within the assay. Sequence reads were collapsed and filtered to measure the absolute abundance of every unique TCRbeta CDR3 rearrangement. For each sample, productive Simpson clonality was calculated as the square root of Simpson's diversity index across productive rearrangements. This immuneACCESS table, as held by TCRdb, lists in-frame sequences with V and J called but not all clones. Of the missing ones, under half trace to an unresolved V gene in checked studies; the others have no known cause. That table furnishes V, J and clone size, whereas the DNA furnished D and trimming. The sample contains around 190,000 clones, 75% to 85% of them found a single time. About 6.9% of the sample lies in the top ten.

V is shortened by 1 base, J by 3 bases, and the region joining them spans 4 bases. For CDR1 and CDR2, the germline V gene lists SGHTA and FQGNSA. The CDR3 sequence holds 12 residues, the cysteine and phenylalanine included. CDR3 DNA is the only sequence kept; it has 36 bases, read in frame from the first base. The collaborating institutions used their own protocols to collect whole blood in K2EDTA tubes. Collaborator samples were shipped for TCRbeta analysis as frozen whole blood, isolated PBMCs, or DNA extracted from either sample type. The specimen sequenced was peripheral blood. The chain is encoded by TRBV7-2 joined to TRBJ2-7, with an unclear D gene assignment. The sequence came from a man between 60 and 70 years old with acute or convalescent COVID-19. The nucleotide sequence is TGTGCCAGCAGCTTAGATCACTACGAGCAGTACTTC. It specifies CASSLDHYEQYF.